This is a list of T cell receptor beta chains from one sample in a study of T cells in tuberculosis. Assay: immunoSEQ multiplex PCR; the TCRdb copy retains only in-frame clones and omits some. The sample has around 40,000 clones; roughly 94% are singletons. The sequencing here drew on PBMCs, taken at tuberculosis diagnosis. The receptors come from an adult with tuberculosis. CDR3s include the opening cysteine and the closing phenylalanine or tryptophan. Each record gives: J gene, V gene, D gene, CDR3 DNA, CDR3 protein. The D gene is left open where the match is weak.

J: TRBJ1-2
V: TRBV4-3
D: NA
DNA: TGCGCCAGCAGCCAAGTCATTGGTGGCGGCTTCAGTGGCTACACCTTC
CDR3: CASSQVIGGGFSGYTF

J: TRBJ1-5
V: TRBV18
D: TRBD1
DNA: TGTGCCAGCGCGACAGGGTGGGATCAGCCCCAGCATTTT
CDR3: CASATGWDQPQHF

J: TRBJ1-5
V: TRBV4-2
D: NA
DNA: TGTGCCAGCAGCCAAGAGGGTCCGAGGAATCAGCCCCAGCATTTT
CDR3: CASSQEGPRNQPQHF

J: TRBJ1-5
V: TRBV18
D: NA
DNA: TGTGCCAGCTCACCTCAGGGAAATCAGCCCCAGCATTTT
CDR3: CASSPQGNQPQHF

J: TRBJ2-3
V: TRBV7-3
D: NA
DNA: TGTGCCAGCAGCTTGATGGGCATTGGGACAGATACGCAGTATTTT
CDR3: CASSLMGIGTDTQYF

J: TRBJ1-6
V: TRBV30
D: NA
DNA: TGTGCCTGGAGTGCTCAGGGCAATTCACCCCTCCACTTT
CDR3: CAWSAQGNSPLHF

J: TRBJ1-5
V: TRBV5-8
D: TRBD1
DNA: TGTGCCAGCAGCCCGCGGTCGACAGGGGGCAATCAGCCCCAGCATTTT
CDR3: CASSPRSTGGNQPQHF

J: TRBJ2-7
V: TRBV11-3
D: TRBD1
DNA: TGTGCCAGCAGCTTAATGACAGGGGGCGCGTGGGAGCAGTACTTC
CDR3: CASSLMTGGAWEQYF

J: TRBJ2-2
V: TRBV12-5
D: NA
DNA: TGTGCTAGTGGTTTGGTACTTAGCGGGAACACCGGGGAGCTGTTTTTT
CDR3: CASGLVLSGNTGELFF

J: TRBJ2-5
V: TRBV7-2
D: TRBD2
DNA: TGTGCCAGCAGCCTAACCCCACCGACTAGCGGGGGGGCCAGGGAGACCCAGTACTTC
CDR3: CASSLTPPTSGGARETQYF

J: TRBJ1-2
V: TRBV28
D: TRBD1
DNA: TGTGCCAGCAGCCGGACAGGGGGAAGCTATGGCTACACCTTC
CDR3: CASSRTGGSYGYTF

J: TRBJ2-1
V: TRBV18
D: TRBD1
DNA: TGTGCCAGCTCATCAAAAGACAGGGTGGGGAATGAGCAGTTCTTC
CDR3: CASSSKDRVGNEQFF

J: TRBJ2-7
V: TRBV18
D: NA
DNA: TGTGCCAGCTCATCATCCTCCTACGAGCAGTACTTC
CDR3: CASSSSSYEQYF

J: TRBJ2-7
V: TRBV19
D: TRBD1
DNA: TGTGCCAGTAGTTTCACAGGGGGCTCCTACGAGCAGTACTTC
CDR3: CASSFTGGSYEQYF

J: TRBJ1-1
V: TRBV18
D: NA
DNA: TGTGCCAGCTCACCACCTAGTGGGGGCCCAAGGACTGAAGCTTTCTTT
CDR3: CASSPPSGGPRTEAFF